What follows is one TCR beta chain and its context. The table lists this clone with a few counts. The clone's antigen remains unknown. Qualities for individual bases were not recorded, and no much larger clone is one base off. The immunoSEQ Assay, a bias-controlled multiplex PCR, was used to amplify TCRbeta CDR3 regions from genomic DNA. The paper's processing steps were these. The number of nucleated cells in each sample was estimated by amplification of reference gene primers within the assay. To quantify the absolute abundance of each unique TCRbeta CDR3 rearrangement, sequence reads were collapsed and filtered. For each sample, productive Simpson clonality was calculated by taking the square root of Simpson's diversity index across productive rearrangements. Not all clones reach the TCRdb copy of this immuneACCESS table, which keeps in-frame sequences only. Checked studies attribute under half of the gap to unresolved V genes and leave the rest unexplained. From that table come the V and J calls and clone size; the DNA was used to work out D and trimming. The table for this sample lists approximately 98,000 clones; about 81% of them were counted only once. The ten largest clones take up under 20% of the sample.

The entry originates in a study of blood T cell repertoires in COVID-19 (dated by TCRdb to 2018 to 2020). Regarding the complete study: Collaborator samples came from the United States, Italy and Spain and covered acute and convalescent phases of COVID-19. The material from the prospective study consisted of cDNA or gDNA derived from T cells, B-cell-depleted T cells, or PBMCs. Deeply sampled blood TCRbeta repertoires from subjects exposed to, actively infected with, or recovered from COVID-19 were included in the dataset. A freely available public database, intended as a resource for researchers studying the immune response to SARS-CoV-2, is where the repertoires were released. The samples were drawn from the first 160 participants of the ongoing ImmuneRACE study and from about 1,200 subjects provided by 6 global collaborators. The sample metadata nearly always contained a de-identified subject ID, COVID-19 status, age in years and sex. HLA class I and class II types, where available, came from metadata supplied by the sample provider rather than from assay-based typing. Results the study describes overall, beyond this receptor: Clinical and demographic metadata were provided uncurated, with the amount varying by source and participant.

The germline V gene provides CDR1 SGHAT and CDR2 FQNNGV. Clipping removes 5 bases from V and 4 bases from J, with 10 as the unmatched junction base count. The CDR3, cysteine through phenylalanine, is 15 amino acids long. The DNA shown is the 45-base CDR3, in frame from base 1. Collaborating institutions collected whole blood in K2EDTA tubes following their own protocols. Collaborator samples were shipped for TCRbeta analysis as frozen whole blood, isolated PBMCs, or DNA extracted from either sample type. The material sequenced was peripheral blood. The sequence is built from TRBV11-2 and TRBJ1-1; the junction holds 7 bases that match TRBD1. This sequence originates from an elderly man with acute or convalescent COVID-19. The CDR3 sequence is CASSPGQISFTEAFF. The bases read TGTGCCAGCAGCCCGGGACAGATTTCCTTCACTGAAGCTTTCTTT.